The clone carrying this T cell receptor beta chain has ten or more counts. Its cognate antigen is unknown. Combining a sample-barcoded 5' primer with a J-beta primer mix, a second PCR ran for 7 to 11 cycles. Unique molecular identifiers of 12 random nucleotides labeled each cDNA. TCRdb called the 5' RACE reads again in MiXCR, with one record for every CDR3 protein. The sample carries approximately 1.5 million distinct CDR3 sequences, roughly 43% recorded once. In germline, CDR1 is DFQATT, CDR2 SNEGSKA (reference sequence). This CDR3 has 15 residues. V lost 6 bases and J lost 8; bases outside the gene matches: 13. The data were taken from a study of blood T cells in healthy people across ages. Points from the study as a whole: Lack of knowledge of donor CMV status possibly confounded expanded clonotype changes.

There were at least 6 micrograms of total RNA extracted from every sample. The chain joins TRBV20-1 to TRBJ2-1, with 10 bases identical to TRBD2. This clonotype was sampled from a woman aged 18-30 years in good health. The sample taken for sequencing was blood. The CDR3 is CSAGRRASGGDEQFF. CDR3 in DNA: TGCAGTGCGGGGAGGAGGGCTAGCGGGGGAGATGAGCAGTTCTTC.